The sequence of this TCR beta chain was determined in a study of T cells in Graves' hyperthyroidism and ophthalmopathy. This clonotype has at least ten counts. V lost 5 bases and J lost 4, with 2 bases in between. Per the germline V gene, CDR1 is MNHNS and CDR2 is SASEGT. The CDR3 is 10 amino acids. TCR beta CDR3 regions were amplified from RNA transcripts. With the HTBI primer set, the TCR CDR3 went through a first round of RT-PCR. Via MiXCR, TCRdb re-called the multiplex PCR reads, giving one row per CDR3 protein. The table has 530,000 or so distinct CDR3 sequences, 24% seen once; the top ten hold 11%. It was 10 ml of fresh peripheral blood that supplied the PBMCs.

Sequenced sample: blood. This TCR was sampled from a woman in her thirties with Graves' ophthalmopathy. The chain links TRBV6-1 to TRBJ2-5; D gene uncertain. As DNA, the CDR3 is TGTGCCAGCAGTTCAGAGACCCAGTACTTC. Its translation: CASSSETQYF.